The 30 T cell receptor beta chains given below trace back to one sample, sequenced in a study of T cell responses to AZD1222 COVID-19 vaccine. Sequencing used immunoSEQ multiplex PCR; TCRdb keeps in-frame clones, though not all of them. The table shows fewer than 200,000 clones, with over 80% occurring only once. The specimen comprised peripheral blood, sampled on day 0 of AZD1222 vaccination. The receptors stem from an adult in good health.

The chain carries TRBV15 and TRBJ2-7; 9 bases line up with TRBD1. The trim removed 3 bases at V and 5 bases at J, leaving 11 bases unmatched. Germline V gives CDR1 LNHNV, CDR2 YYDKDF (reference sequence). The CDR3 covers 16 residues. For the CDR3, the DNA is TGTGCCACCAGCAGGGATATCTCGGGACAGGGACACGAGCAGTACTTC. Amino acids: CATSRDISGQGHEQYF.

The sample holds a few counts of this clone. The J gene is TRBJ1-1, the V gene TRBV5-4; D is undetermined. The CDR3 is 14 residues long. Germline lookup yields CDR1 SGHNT and CDR2 YYREEE (reference sequence). The V end was cut by 4 bases, the J end by 4 bases, with 14 bases between. The CDR3 bases are TGTGCCAGCAGCCCCGAGCGTTTGGGCACTGAAGCTTTCTTT. Translation gives CASSPERLGTEAFF. Filled out from reference TRBV5-4 and TRBJ1-1, the complete variable domain reads ETGVTQSPTHLIKTRGQQVTLRCSSQSGHNTVSWYQQALGQGPQFIFQYYREEENGRGNFPPRFSGLQFPNYSSELNVNALELDDSALYLCASSPERLGTEAFFGQGTRLTVV.

The J gene is TRBJ1-4, the V gene TRBV19, with D unclear. The V end was cut by 6 bases, the J end by 3 bases, with 11 bases between. Germline V gene lookup returns CDR1 LNHDA and CDR2 SQIVND (reference sequence). This CDR3 is 14 amino acids long. The CDR3 nucleotides read TGTGCCAGTAGCTCAGAAAAACCTAATGAAAAACTGTTTTTT. It specifies CASSSEKPNEKLFF.

J is TRBJ2-3 and V is TRBV5-1, with 9 bases aligning to TRBD1. Trimming cost V 0 bases and J 2 bases; bases outside gene matches: 4. This CDR3 region has 16 residues. The germline gives CDR1 SGHRS, CDR2 YFSETQ. The CDR3 loop is CASSLAGTGPTDTQYF. The DNA of the CDR3 is TGCGCCAGCAGCTTGGCCGGGACAGGGCCCACAGATACGCAGTATTTT.

The V call is TRBV24-1, the J call TRBJ1-5; tentative D call: TRBD1 (5 bases). The V and J ends lost 8 bases and 4 bases respectively, with 11 bases between them. CDR3 length: 13 amino acids. Looked up from germline, CDR1 is KGHDR and CDR2 is SFDVKD. For the CDR3, the DNA is TGTGCCACCACCTCAGGGTTTAATCAGCCCCAGCATTTT. It yields the protein CATTSGFNQPQHF.

This chain connects TRBV28 to TRBJ1-1; D perhaps matches TRBD1 (5 bases). Trimming stripped 3 bases from V and 7 bases from J, with 9 bases between. CDR1 is MDHEN and CDR2 is SYDVKM in the germline V gene. The CDR3 spans 12 residues. Here the CDR3 DNA reads TGTGCCAGCAGTTTTACCACAGGTGAAGCTTTCTTT. Residues: CASSFTTGEAFF. Using reference TRBV28 and TRBJ1-1 for the parts outside the CDR3, the full variable domain is DVKVTQSSRYLVKRTGEKVFLECVQDMDHENMFWYRQDPGLGLRLIYFSYDVKMKEKGDIPEGYSVSREKKERFSLILESASTNQTSMYLCASSFTTGEAFFGQGTRLTVV.

V gene TRBV6-2 or TRBV6-3 combines with J gene TRBJ2-7, with 8 positions matching TRBD1. Losses at the gene ends were 2 bases for V and 0 bases for J; bases not matched to a gene: 9. Germline V lookup: CDR1 MNHEY, CDR2 SVGEGT. CDR3 length: 17 residues. CDR3 protein: CASSYLQGQENSYEQYF. DNA of the CDR3: TGTGCCAGCAGTTACCTTCAGGGACAGGAAAACTCCTACGAGCAGTACTTC.

The rearrangement uses TRBV5-4 and TRBJ1-1; a weak D match, TRBD1 (5 bases). CDR3 length: 14 residues. Trimming pared 9 bases from V and 4 bases from J, leaving 19 bases between. CDR1 and CDR2 from the germline V gene are SGHNT and YYREEE (reference sequence). The DNA for the CDR3 is TGTGCCACCCTTACCTTAGGGGTGGGCACTGAAGCTTTCTTT. This sequence encodes CATLTLGVGTEAFF. Complete variable domain (other parts from reference TRBV5-4 and TRBJ1-1): ETGVTQSPTHLIKTRGQQVTLRCSSQSGHNTVSWYQQALGQGPQFIFQYYREEENGRGNFPPRFSGLQFPNYSSELNVNALELDDSALYLCATLTLGVGTEAFFGQGTRLTVV.

The rearrangement links TRBV3-1 (or the pseudogene TRBV3-2) to TRBJ2-1, with TRBD2 matching over 15 bases. The germline V gene encodes CDR1 LGHDT and CDR2 YNNKEL (reference sequence). V shed 4 bases and J 8 bases; nucleotides not matched to a gene: 3. The CDR3 is 15 residues long. The CDR3 is CASSPGTSGGHEQFF. The CDR3 DNA is TGTGCCAGCAGCCCGGGGACTAGCGGGGGGCATGAGCAGTTCTTC.

The V and J genes are TRBV9 and TRBJ2-1; 15 bases align to TRBD2. This CDR3 has 19 residues. The germline V gene has CDR1 SGDLS and CDR2 YYNGEE. V shed 2 bases, J shed 1 base, and the junction held 7 bases outside the gene matches. The CDR3 DNA is TGTGCCAGCAGCGTCGAGGGACTAGCGGGAGGAGTATCCTACAATGAGCAGTTCTTC. As protein: CASSVEGLAGGVSYNEQFF.

In nucleotides, the CDR3 is TGTGCCAGCAGTTCACCTATACAGGGGAATCAGCCCCAGCATTTT. Protein: CASSSPIQGNQPQHF. V and J are TRBV6-2 or TRBV6-3 and TRBJ1-5; 7 bases match TRBD1. V was pared by 4 bases and J by 4 bases, with 7 bases of the junction left unmatched. CDR1 MNHEY and CDR2 SVGEGT come from the germline V gene. CDR3 length: 15 amino acids.

This clone has a single count. The genes are TRBV18 and TRBJ2-1; TRBD2 matches 12 bases. With V trimmed by 4 bases and J by 4 bases, 5 bases remained unmatched. The germline V gene has CDR1 KGHSH and CDR2 LQKENI. This CDR3 has 16 residues. The CDR3 loop is CASSLKTSGGYNEQFF. The DNA for the CDR3 is TGTGCCAGCTCACTGAAGACTAGCGGGGGTTACAATGAGCAGTTCTTC.

The rearrangement uses TRBV18 and TRBJ2-7; D may match TRBD1 or TRBD2 (6 bases each). This CDR3 spans 15 amino acids. From germline, CDR1 is KGHSH and CDR2 LQKENI. Between the trimmed V and J ends, which lost 3 bases and 5 bases, there was a span of 17 bases. The CDR3 loop reads CASSPSQGRNDEQYF. CDR3 in DNA: TGTGCCAGCTCACCTAGCCAGGGGAGGAATGACGAGCAGTACTTC. The variable domain in full, with the rest retrieved from reference TRBV18 and TRBJ2-7, is NAGVMQNPRHLVRRRGQEARLRCSPMKGHSHVYWYRQLPEEGLKFMVYLQKENIIDESGMPKERFSAEFPKEGPSILRIQQVVRGDSAAYFCASSPSQGRNDEQYFGPGTRLTVT.

This rearrangement joins TRBV18 to TRBJ1-5; D is possibly TRBD1 (5 bases). Trimming removed 0 bases at V and 2 bases at J, with 11 bases between. The CDR3 totals 16 residues. Per the germline V gene, CDR1 is KGHSH and CDR2 is LQKENI. CDR3 loop: CASSPPGGAGNQPQHF. The CDR3 DNA follows: TGTGCCAGCTCACCACCGGGGGGAGCCGGCAATCAGCCCCAGCATTTT.

The chain has TRBV28 and TRBJ2-7; 8 nucleotides align to TRBD2. Germline V gene sequence: CDR1 MDHEN, CDR2 SYDVKM. V dropped 6 bases and J dropped 1; count of bases not matched to a gene: 5. The length of the CDR3 is 14 residues. CDR3 region: CASSPPGGSYEQYF. The CDR3 DNA is TGTGCCAGCAGCCCGCCGGGAGGGTCCTACGAGCAGTACTTC. Full variable domain (rest looked up from reference TRBV28 and TRBJ2-7): DVKVTQSSRYLVKRTGEKVFLECVQDMDHENMFWYRQDPGLGLRLIYFSYDVKMKEKGDIPEGYSVSREKKERFSLILESASTNQTSMYLCASSPPGGSYEQYFGPGTRLTVT.

This chain links TRBV5-4 with TRBJ2-2, with D perhaps matching TRBD1 or TRBD2 (6 bases each). The length of the CDR3 is 15 residues. Trimming shortened V by 2 bases and J by 4 bases, and 12 bases separated the two germline ends. CDR1 and CDR2 from the germline V gene are SGHNT and YYREEE (reference sequence). The CDR3 coding sequence is TGTGCCAGCAGCTTCTCTGGGGGGCCCACCGGGGAGCTGTTTTTT. The encoded protein is CASSFSGGPTGELFF.

The gene calls are TRBV30 and TRBJ1-2, with D possibly matching TRBD1 (5 bases). V gave up 0 bases and J gave up 7 bases, with 15 bases separating them. The CDR3 length is 14 residues. CDR1 and CDR2 from the germline V gene are GTSNPN and SVGIG (reference sequence). Here the CDR3 reads CAWSVHGGRSGYTF. CDR3 nucleotide sequence: TGTGCCTGGAGTGTACATGGGGGTCGGAGTGGCTACACCTTC.

This clone was counted once. The V and J genes are TRBV4-1 and TRBJ2-7, with 8 nucleotides matching TRBD1. Per the germline V gene, CDR1 is MGHRA and CDR2 is YSYEKL. J gave up 3 bases and V 4 bases, and 11 bases lay outside the gene matches. This CDR3 is built from 16 residues. This CDR3 reads CASSPDRDRPYYEQYF. For the CDR3, the DNA is TGCGCCAGCAGCCCCGACCGGGACAGGCCTTACTACGAGCAGTACTTC.

This sequence joins TRBV5-1 and TRBJ1-2; no clear D. The germline V gene has CDR1 SGHRS and CDR2 YFSETQ. V dropped 0 bases and J dropped 5 bases, with 14 bases sitting between them. The CDR3 consists of 15 residues. This CDR3 reads CASSLEGMQAYGYTF. CDR3 bases: TGCGCCAGCAGCTTGGAGGGCATGCAGGCTTATGGCTACACCTTC.

A few counts support this clone. The genes are TRBV4-1 and TRBJ2-1; the match to TRBD1 covers 7 bases. Losses at the gene ends were 3 bases for V and 0 bases for J; bases not matched to a gene: 11. There are 18 residues in the CDR3. CDR1 and CDR2 (germline): MGHRA, YSYEKL. The CDR3 nucleotides are TGCGCCAGCAGCCACGAGGTCAGGGACAGACCCTCCTACAATGAGCAGTTCTTC. Residues: CASSHEVRDRPSYNEQFF.

This rearrangement joins TRBV23-1 to TRBJ2-4; D ambiguous. TRBV23-1 falls under the ORF class, with uncertain function. This CDR3 region has 11 residues. V was trimmed by 5 bases and J by 9 bases, leaving 8 bases between them. The CDR3 DNA reads as TGCGCCAGCAGTAGGCAGATCATTCAGTACTTC. It encodes CASSRQIIQYF.

The V gene is TRBV7-3, the J gene TRBJ2-3; D could derive from TRBD1 or TRBD2 (6 bases each). Germline CDR1 is SGHTA and CDR2 is FQGTGA. The V and J ends lost 6 bases and 3 bases respectively, with 10 bases between them. CDR3 length equals 13 residues. The CDR3, as DNA: TGTGCCAGCAGACAGGGAGGAACAGATACGCAGTATTTT. Translated, it gives CASRQGGTDTQYF.

The chain links TRBV28 to TRBJ2-3; D perhaps matches TRBD1 (6 bases). CDR1 and CDR2 (germline): MDHEN, SYDVKM. The CDR3 consists of 16 residues. V lost 5 bases and J lost 0, with 15 bases in between. The CDR3 nucleotides are TGTGCCAGCAGTCCGACGGGACATTCTAGCACAGATACGCAGTATTTT. Protein sequence: CASSPTGHSSTDTQYF.

The chain is built from TRBV5-4 and TRBJ1-4; tentatively, D is TRBD1 (5 bases). The CDR3 has 14 amino acids. Looked up from germline, CDR1 is SGHNT and CDR2 is YYREEE (reference sequence). Deletions cut 4 bases from V and 3 bases from J, with 10 bases between. As DNA, the CDR3 is TGTGCCAGCAGCGTCGGGACGGCTAATGAAAAACTGTTTTTT. Its translation: CASSVGTANEKLFF.

The chain combines TRBV6-1 with TRBJ1-6; no definite D call. V gave up 3 bases and J gave up 10 bases, with 13 bases separating them. This CDR3 comprises 14 residues. CDR1 and CDR2 (germline): MNHNS, SASEGT. The CDR3 sequence: CASSERRESSPLHF. In DNA, the CDR3 is TGTGCCAGCAGTGAGCGAAGGGAATCGTCACCCCTCCACTTT.

This chain links TRBV7-9 with TRBJ1-1; 9 nucleotides align to TRBD1. This CDR3 is built from 15 residues. Germline V gives CDR1 SEHNR, CDR2 FQNEAQ (reference sequence). The junction had 9 bases not matched to a gene; V was cut back by 5 bases and J by 5 bases. The CDR3 bases are TGTGCCAGCAGCCCTTACAGGGGGCGAGAGACTGAAGCTTTCTTT. Translating it yields CASSPYRGRETEAFF.

This clone has only a few counts. The chain has TRBV29-1 and TRBJ1-5; TRBD1 matches 7 bases. This CDR3 is 13 amino acids long. Per germline, CDR1 SQVTM and CDR2 ANQGSEA. J was trimmed by 4 bases and V by 6 bases; bases with no gene match: 6. This chain's CDR3 is CSVQTGSNQPQHF. The CDR3 DNA reads TGCAGCGTCCAGACAGGGAGTAATCAGCCCCAGCATTTT.

The chain combines TRBV19 with TRBJ2-1, with D tentatively TRBD1 (6 bases). The V gene's germline CDR1 is LNHDA and CDR2 SQIVND (reference sequence). This CDR3 is built from 13 residues. V dropped 5 bases and J dropped 2 bases, with 7 bases sitting between them. Here the CDR3 reads CASSSGAYNEQFF. The CDR3 coding sequence is TGTGCCAGTAGTTCAGGGGCCTACAATGAGCAGTTCTTC.

The rearrangement links TRBV6-6 to TRBJ1-1; 7 bases align to TRBD1. There are 13 residues in the CDR3. The V segment lost 2 bases and the J segment 8 bases; nucleotides outside the gene matches: 5. The germline CDR1 and CDR2 sequences are MNHNY and SVGAGI (reference sequence). The CDR3, as DNA: TGTGCCAGCAGTTACCTCGGGACAGACGAAGCTTTCTTT. Residues: CASSYLGTDEAFF.

The chain employs TRBV2 and TRBJ2-7; D not certain. Trimming removed 3 bases at V and 1 base at J, with 7 bases between. The CDR3 has 13 amino acids. From germline, CDR1 is SNHLY and CDR2 FYNNEI. CDR3 sequence reads: CASSDSVSYEQYF. The CDR3, as DNA: TGTGCCAGCAGTGATTCGGTGTCCTACGAGCAGTACTTC.